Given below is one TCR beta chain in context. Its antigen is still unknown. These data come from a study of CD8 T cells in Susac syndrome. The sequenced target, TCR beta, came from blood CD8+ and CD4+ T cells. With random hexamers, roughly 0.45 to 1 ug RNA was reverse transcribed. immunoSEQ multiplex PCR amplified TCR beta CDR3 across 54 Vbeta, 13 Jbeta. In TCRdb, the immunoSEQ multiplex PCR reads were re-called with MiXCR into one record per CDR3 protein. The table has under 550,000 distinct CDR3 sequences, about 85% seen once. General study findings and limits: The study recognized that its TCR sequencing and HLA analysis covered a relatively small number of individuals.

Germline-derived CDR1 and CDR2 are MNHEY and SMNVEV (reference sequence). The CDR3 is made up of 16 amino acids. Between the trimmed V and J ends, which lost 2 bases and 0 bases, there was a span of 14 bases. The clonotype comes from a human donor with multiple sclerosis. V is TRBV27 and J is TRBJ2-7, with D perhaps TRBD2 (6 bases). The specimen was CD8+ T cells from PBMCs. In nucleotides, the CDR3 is TGTGCCAGCAGTTTAGCGGGGACGGAGCTCTCCTACGAGCAGTACTTC. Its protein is CASSLAGTELSYEQYF.